This T cell receptor beta chain was captured by sequencing in a study of T cell responses to AZD1222 COVID-19 vaccine. The method was immunoSEQ multiplex PCR; TCRdb's version includes in-frame clones alone and lacks a portion of them. The table shows roughly 70,000 clones, with approximately 90% occurring only once. Study-level findings and limits: The donor group comprised mostly white British people and more females; the analysis possibly underestimated clonal diversity. Among vaccine-associated CD4 TCRs, coverage spanned spike, with dominance at 160-218 and 743-854. The breadth and depth of Spike-specific TCRs increased once two AZD1222 doses had been given. Targets within unmutated variant regions were reportedly found for nearly half of spike-specific TCRs.

J was trimmed by 8 bases and V by 5 bases; bases with no gene match: 5. This CDR3 contains 13 residues. CDR1 and CDR2 from the germline V gene are SGHTA and FQGNSA. Regarding this clone: Its matching antigen is unknown.

This sequence joins TRBV7-2 and TRBJ2-4; 8 bases line up with TRBD1. The source material was peripheral blood, sampled 28 days after the second dose of the MenACWY control vaccine. The sequence came from an adult who received the MenACWY meningococcal vaccine as a control. The CDR3 loop is CASSSTTGDIQYF. As DNA, the CDR3 is TGTGCCAGCAGCAGTACGACAGGGGACATTCAGTACTTC.